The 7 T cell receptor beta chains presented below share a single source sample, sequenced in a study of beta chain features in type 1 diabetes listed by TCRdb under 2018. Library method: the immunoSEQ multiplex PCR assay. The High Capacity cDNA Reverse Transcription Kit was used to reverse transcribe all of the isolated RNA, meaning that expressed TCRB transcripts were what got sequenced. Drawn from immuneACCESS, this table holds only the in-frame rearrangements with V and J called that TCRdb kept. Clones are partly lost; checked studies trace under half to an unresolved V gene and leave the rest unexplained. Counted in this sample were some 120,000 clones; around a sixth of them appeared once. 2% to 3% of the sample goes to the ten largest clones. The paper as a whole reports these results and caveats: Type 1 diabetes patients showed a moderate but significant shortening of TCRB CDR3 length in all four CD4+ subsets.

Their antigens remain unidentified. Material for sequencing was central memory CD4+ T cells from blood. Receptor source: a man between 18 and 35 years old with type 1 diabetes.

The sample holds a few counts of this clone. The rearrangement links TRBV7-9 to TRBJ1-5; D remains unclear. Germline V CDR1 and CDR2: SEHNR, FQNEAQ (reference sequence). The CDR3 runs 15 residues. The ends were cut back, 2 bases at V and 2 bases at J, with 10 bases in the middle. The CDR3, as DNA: TGTGCCAGCAGCTTAACCGAAAGGGGCAATCAGCCCCAGCATTTT. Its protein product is CASSLTERGNQPQHF.

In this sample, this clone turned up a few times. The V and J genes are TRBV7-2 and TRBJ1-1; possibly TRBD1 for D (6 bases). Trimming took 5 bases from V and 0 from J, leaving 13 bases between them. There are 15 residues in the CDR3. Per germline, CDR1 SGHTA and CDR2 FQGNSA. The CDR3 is CASSPYGTMNTEAFF. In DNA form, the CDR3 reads TGTGCCAGCAGCCCATACGGGACAATGAACACTGAAGCTTTCTTT.

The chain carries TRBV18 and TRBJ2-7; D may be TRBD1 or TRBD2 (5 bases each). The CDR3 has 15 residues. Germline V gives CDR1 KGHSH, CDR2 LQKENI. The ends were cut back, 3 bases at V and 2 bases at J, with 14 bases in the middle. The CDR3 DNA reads TGTGCCAGCTCACCCAACACCGGGGCGACCTACGAGCAGTACTTC. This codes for CASSPNTGATYEQYF.

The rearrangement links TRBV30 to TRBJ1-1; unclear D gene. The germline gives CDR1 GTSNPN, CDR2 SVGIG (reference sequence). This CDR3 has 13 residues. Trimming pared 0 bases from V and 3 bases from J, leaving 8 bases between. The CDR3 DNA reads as TGTGCCTGGAGTGTATCCAGTGACACTGAAGCTTTCTTT. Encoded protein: CAWSVSSDTEAFF.

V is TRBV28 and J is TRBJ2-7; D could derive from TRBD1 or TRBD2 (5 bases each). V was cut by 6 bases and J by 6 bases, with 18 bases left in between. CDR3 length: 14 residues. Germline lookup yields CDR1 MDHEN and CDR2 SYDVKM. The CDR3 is CASRSGTPVSEQYF. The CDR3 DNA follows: TGTGCCAGCAGATCCGGGACCCCTGTATCCGAGCAGTACTTC.

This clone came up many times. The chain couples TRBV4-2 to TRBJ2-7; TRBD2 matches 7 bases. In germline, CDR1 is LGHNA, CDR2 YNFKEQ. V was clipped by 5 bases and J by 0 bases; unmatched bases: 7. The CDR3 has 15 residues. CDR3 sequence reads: CASSTYSGSSYEQYF. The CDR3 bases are TGTGCCAGCAGCACTTATAGCGGGTCCTCCTACGAGCAGTACTTC.

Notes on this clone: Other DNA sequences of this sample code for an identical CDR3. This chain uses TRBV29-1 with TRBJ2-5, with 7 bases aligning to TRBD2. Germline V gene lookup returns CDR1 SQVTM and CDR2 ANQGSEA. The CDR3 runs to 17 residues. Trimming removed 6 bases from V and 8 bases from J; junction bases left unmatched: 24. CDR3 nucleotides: TGCAGCGTGGCCCCCCCGAGGAGCGGGGCCGGCGGGGGAACCCAGTACTTC. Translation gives CSVAPPRSGAGGGTQYF.